Included here is one T cell receptor (beta chain) sequence, with context. Its antigen remains undetermined. No much larger clonotype is one base removed from it; base qualities were not supplied. This entry belongs to a study of blood T cell repertoires in COVID-19 (dated by TCRdb to the early 2020s). About the investigation overall: Collaborator samples came from the United States, Italy and Spain and covered acute and convalescent phases of COVID-19. The prospective study material was composed of cDNA or gDNA derived from T cells, B-cell-depleted T cells, or PBMCs. The dataset comprised deeply sampled blood TCRbeta repertoires from subjects exposed to, actively infected with, or recovered from COVID-19. A freely available public database, intended as a resource for researchers studying the immune response to SARS-CoV-2, is where the repertoires were released. Samples were obtained from the ongoing ImmuneRACE study (first 160 participants) and from 1,000 to 1,500 subjects provided by 6 global collaborators. Nearly every sample came with metadata listing a de-identified subject ID, COVID-19 status, age in years and sex. HLA class I and class II types, where available, came from metadata supplied by the sample provider rather than from assay-based typing. Study-wide conclusions, independent of this receptor: The amount of clinical and demographic metadata varied by source and participant and was provided uncurated.

One collaborating source in Seattle enrolled patients during active infection and followed them longitudinally through the course of disease. The collaborating institutions used their own protocols to collect whole blood in K2EDTA tubes. Collaborator samples were shipped for TCRbeta analysis as frozen whole blood, isolated PBMCs, or DNA extracted from either sample type. The immunoSEQ Assay, a bias-controlled multiplex PCR, was used to amplify TCRbeta CDR3 regions from genomic DNA. For the original study's pipeline: The number of nucleated cells in each sample was estimated by amplification of reference gene primers within the assay. Sequence reads were collapsed and filtered to measure the absolute abundance of every unique TCRbeta CDR3 rearrangement. For each sample, productive Simpson clonality was calculated as the square root of Simpson's diversity index across productive rearrangements. TCRdb took over this immuneACCESS table, retaining in-frame rearrangements with V and J assigned. Such tables are incomplete; in checked studies, under half of the missing clones stem from an unresolved V gene, and the remainder is unexplained. The V and J calls and the clone size are those of that table, but D and trimming were determined from the DNA. Counted in this sample were about 130,000 clones; around 90% of them appeared once. In total, the top ten clones hold about 2% of the sample.

Material for sequencing was peripheral blood. This clonotype originated in a man aged 45-60 years with COVID-19, enrolled during active disease.

The nucleotide sequence is TGTGCCAGCAGCTTAGCGGGAGTAAGAGAGACCCAGTACTTC. Its coded protein is CASSLAGVRETQYF. The V and J segments used are TRBV6-5 and TRBJ2-5; 9 bases in the junction line up with TRBD2. The germline V and J ends show losses of 6 bases and 4 bases respectively, and no gene match explains 6 bases of the junction. Taken from the germline V gene, the CDR1 and CDR2 loops are MNHEY and SVGAGI. The CDR3 goes from the cysteine to the phenylalanine over 14 residues. Only the CDR3 part of the read is kept: 42 bases, read in frame from the first base.